This TCR beta chain comes out of a study of shared clonotypes between healthy human individuals. Study-wide points: Of the naive CD4 clonotypes, roughly 5.5% were shared across a few donors.

Turning to this clone: The antigen is undetermined.

Germline V gives CDR1 SGDLS, CDR2 YYNGEE. V was clipped by 0 bases and J by 9 bases, with 13 bases between them. The CDR3 has 14 amino acids. This table comes from immunoSEQ multiplex PCR, and its TCRdb copy is limited to in-frame clones, with some not included. The sample yields around 2.3 million clones, almost 96% seen once. The clonotype was recovered from a man aged 18 to 30 in good health. The sequencing input was naive CD4+ T cells sorted from blood. Subset reported: CD45RA+ positively selected. The chain couples TRBV9 to TRBJ2-4; D not resolved. CDR3 protein: CASSVGALSSIQYF. CDR3 coding DNA: TGTGCCAGCAGCGTAGGGGCTCTGAGTAGCATTCAGTACTTC.